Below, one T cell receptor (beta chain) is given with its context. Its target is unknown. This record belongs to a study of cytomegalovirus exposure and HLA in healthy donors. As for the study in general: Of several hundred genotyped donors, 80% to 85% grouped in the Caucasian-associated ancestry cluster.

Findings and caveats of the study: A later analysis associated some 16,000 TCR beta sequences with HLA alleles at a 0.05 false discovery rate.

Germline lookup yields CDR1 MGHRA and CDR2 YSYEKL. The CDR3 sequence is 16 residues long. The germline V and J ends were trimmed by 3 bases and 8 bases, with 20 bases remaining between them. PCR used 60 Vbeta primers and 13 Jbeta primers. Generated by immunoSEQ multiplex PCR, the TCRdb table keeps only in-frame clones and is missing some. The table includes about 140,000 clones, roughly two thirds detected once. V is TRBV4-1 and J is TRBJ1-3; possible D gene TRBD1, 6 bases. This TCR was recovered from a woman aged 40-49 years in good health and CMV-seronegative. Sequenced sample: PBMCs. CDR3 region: CASSQTGTWSGDTIYF. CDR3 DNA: TGCGCCAGCAGCCAGACCGGGACATGGAGCGGGGACACCATATATTTT.